A single T cell receptor beta chain is shown here with its context. The antigen it binds to is not known. No qualities accompany the bases; no much larger clone lies one base away. This sample stems from a study of blood T cell repertoires in COVID-19 (dated by TCRdb to about 2020). Background for the entire study: The collaborator samples originated in the United States, Italy and Spain and spanned the acute and convalescent phases of COVID-19. Nearly every sample came with metadata listing a de-identified subject ID, COVID-19 status, age in years and sex. Deeply sampled blood TCRbeta repertoires from subjects exposed to, actively infected with, or recovered from COVID-19 were included in the dataset. Where available, HLA class I and class II types were taken from metadata supplied by the sample provider and were not determined by assay-based typing. The material from the prospective study consisted of cDNA or gDNA derived from T cells, B-cell-depleted T cells, or PBMCs. The samples were drawn from two sources: the first 160 participants of the ongoing ImmuneRACE study, and 1,200 or so subjects contributed by 6 global collaborators. A freely available public database, intended as a resource for researchers studying the immune response to SARS-CoV-2, is where the repertoires were released.

TCRbeta CDR3 regions were amplified from genomic DNA by means of the immunoSEQ Assay, a bias-controlled multiplex PCR. Per the source publication's procedure: Within the assay, amplification of reference gene primers was used to estimate how many nucleated cells each sample contained. To quantify the absolute abundance of each unique TCRbeta CDR3 rearrangement, sequence reads were collapsed and filtered. Productive Simpson clonality was computed per sample as the square root of Simpson's diversity index over productive rearrangements. TCRdb holds this immuneACCESS table with in-frame rearrangements only. Some clones are missing; in checked studies, unresolved V genes explain under half, and the rest has no known cause. That table gives V, J and clone size, and the DNA gave D and trimming. Here the sample has some 390,000 clones; 75% to 90% occur a single time. 1.5% to 1.9% of the sample belongs to the ten largest clones.

At one collaborating source in Seattle, patients were enrolled during active infection and were followed longitudinally through the course of disease. Collaborating institutions collected whole blood in K2EDTA tubes following their own protocols. For TCRbeta analysis, collaborators shipped samples as frozen whole blood, isolated PBMCs, or DNA extracted from either of those sample types. Results and caveats for the whole study, not just this receptor: How much clinical and demographic metadata was included differed by source and by participant, and the metadata was provided uncurated.

The sequenced sample consisted of peripheral blood. The TCR was taken from a woman aged 40 to 50 with COVID-19, enrolled during active disease.

The DNA sequence is given as TGTGCCAGCAGTTTTAGGAATTTCGGGGTTGACCTCCACTTT. This gives the protein CASSFRNFGVDLHF. This chain joins TRBV28 to TRBJ1-6; no D gene is confidently identified. The CDR3 starts with the cysteine, ends with the phenylalanine, and has 14 residues. The only DNA kept is the CDR3, 42 bases in frame from the first base. From a lookup of the germline V gene, CDR1 and CDR2 are MDHEN and SYDVKM. Cut back by 3 bases and 15 bases, the V and J ends lie 18 bases apart.